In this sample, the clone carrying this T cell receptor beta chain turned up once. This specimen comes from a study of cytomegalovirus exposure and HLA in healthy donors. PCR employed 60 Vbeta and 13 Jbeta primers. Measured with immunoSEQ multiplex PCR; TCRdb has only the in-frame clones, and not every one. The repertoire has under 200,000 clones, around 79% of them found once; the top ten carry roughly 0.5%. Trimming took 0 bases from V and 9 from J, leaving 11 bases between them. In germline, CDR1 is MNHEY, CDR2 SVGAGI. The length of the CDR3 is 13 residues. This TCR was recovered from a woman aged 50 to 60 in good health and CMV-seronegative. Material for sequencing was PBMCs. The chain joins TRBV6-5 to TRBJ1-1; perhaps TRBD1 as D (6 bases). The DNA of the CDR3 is TGTGCCAGCAGTTACTCGGGGACAACTCAAGCTTTCTTT. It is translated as CASSYSGTTQAFF.